This T cell receptor (beta chain) originates from a study of human T cells and chemical hapten exposure. Whole-study context: There were per-sample TCR yield variations, arising mainly from small pooled library volume differences. Study-level points and caveats: DPC sensitization left the count of TCRs above 1 in 1000 unchanged.

Time point denoted: pre-sensitization, week 0. Treatment noted: therapeutic diphenylcyclopropenone sensitization with weekly scalp DPC. This CDR3 is built from 15 residues. Germline V lookup: CDR1 DFQATT, CDR2 SNEGSKA (reference sequence). Losses at the gene ends were 8 bases for V and 1 base for J; bases not matched to a gene: 12. Each CDR3 protein gets one entry after TCRdb re-called the RACE reads with MiXCR. The repertoire holds around 250,000 distinct CDR3 sequences, with approximately 8.6% as singletons. This clonotype appeared many times. Its specificity is unknown. Sequenced material: whole blood, taken in connection with sensitization to the hapten diphenylcyclopropenone (DPC). The source of this sequence is a woman between 35 and 50 years old with alopecia areata. Some clones in this sample may be carry-over from other donors' samples. This chain links TRBV20-1 with TRBJ2-3; TRBD1 aligns across 7 bases. This CDR3 is CSTAVGTARTDTQYF. CDR3 in DNA: TGCAGTACAGCCGTGGGGACAGCACGCACAGATACGCAGTATTTT.